A single sample gave rise to the 30 T cell receptor beta chains below, sequenced in a study of regulatory T cells in long-lasting Graves disease (dated by TCRdb to about 2021). This specimen's time point label, per the study, means: newly diagnosed GD, antithyroid drugs for less than 3 months. For both TCR sequencing and RNA sequencing, RNA was extracted from PBMCs using TRIzol. The library was made by multiplex PCR. Sequencing took place on an Illumina HiSeq 4000. iRepertoire HTBI primers and Arm-PCR amplification of CDR3 regions were used to construct TCR beta libraries. Clones were called with MiXCR by TCRdb after fastp trimmed the public reads at Q25, and only in-frame beta chains were retained. Each record represents a unique CDR3 protein, reported with the most common genes and DNA among its rows. Counted in this sample were more than 400,000 distinct CDR3 sequences; about 17% of them appeared once. The ten largest account for 10% to 15% of the sample.

These data were likewise used in another study, on T cells in Graves' hyperthyroidism and ophthalmopathy.

Sequences were derived from peripheral blood mononuclear cells (PBMCs), sampled at new diagnosis, from a patient treated with antithyroid drugs. Receptors were obtained from a man aged 35-49 years with Graves disease. Donor details come from another sample of the same person, matched by shared clones.

This clonotype has ten or more counts. CDR3 DNA sequence: TGCGCCAGCAGTGCGGGGACTTCCTGGACCGGGGAGCTGTTTTTT. Translated, it gives CASSAGTSWTGELFF. V usage is TRBV10-1 and J usage is TRBJ2-2, with D perhaps TRBD2 (6 bases). V was trimmed by 4 bases and J by 5 bases, leaving 14 bases between them. This CDR3 region has 15 residues. The germline V gene encodes CDR1 WNHNN and CDR2 SYGVQD (reference sequence).

The chain has TRBV29-1 and TRBJ1-1, with a possible D match to TRBD1 (6 bases). The CDR3 is made up of 13 amino acids. V lost 6 bases to trimming and J lost 4 bases, with 15 bases between them. The germline V gene has CDR1 SQVTM and CDR2 ANQGSEA. CDR3 coding DNA: TGCAGCGTAGATCAGGGGTCAGGCACTGAAGCTTTCTTT. Translated, it gives CSVDQGSGTEAFF.

The rearrangement links TRBV5-5 to TRBJ2-1; D ambiguous. This CDR3 has 13 residues. The germline CDR1 and CDR2 sequences are SGHKS and YYEKEE (reference sequence). Deletions cut 2 bases from V and 4 bases from J, with 7 bases between. The chain's CDR3 is CASSFIQYNEQFF. CDR3 sequence (DNA): TGTGCCAGCAGCTTCATCCAATACAATGAGCAGTTCTTC.

On this clonotype: A much larger clone sits a single nucleotide away, making a read error possible. V gene TRBV28 combines with J gene TRBJ2-1, with TRBD1 identical over 8 bases. CDR3 length equals 16 residues. Losses at the gene ends were 5 bases for V and 8 bases for J; bases not matched to a gene: 14. Germline V gives CDR1 MDHEN, CDR2 SYDVKM. CDR3 DNA: TGTGCCAGCAGTCACCGTGCAGGGGGCAGGTTGGATGAGCAGTTCTTC. Its translation is CASSHRAGGRLDEQFF.

This clonotype came up many times. The chain recombines TRBV15 with TRBJ2-5, with 16 positions matching TRBD2. This CDR3 has 16 amino acids. The germline gives CDR1 LNHNV, CDR2 YYDKDF (reference sequence). Trimming removed 3 bases from V and 5 bases from J; junction bases left unmatched: 3. The CDR3: CATSRGTSGREETQYF. The DNA for the CDR3 is TGTGCCACCAGCAGGGGGACTAGCGGGAGGGAGGAGACCCAGTACTTC.

With regard to this clonotype: A single base separates this from a much larger clone, so it may be a read error. The chain couples TRBV2 to TRBJ2-6; D assignment may be TRBD1 or TRBD2 (5 bases each). In germline, CDR1 is SNHLY, CDR2 FYNNEI. This CDR3 is built from 17 residues. DNA for the CDR3: TGTGCCAGCCGATTGGGGGTACTCAGCTCTGGGGCCAACATCCTGACTTTC. The encoded protein is CASRLGVLSSGANILTF.

At least ten counts were recorded for this clonotype. This chain joins TRBV10-3 and TRBJ2-7; 7 positions agree with TRBD2. V lost 9 bases and J lost 3; bases outside the gene matches: 23. The CDR3 spans 18 residues. Germline loops: CDR1 ENHRY, CDR2 SYGVKD. The CDR3 sequence: CAIPPAASGAFNHYEQYF. The CDR3 nucleotides read TGTGCCATACCCCCCGCGGCTAGCGGAGCCTTTAACCACTACGAGCAGTACTTC.

This clonotype was seen only a few times. The V call is TRBV5-1, the J call TRBJ2-7; 8 positions agree with TRBD2. V was pared by 0 bases and J by 6 bases, with 5 bases of the junction left unmatched. This CDR3 is built from 14 residues. From germline, CDR1 is SGHRS and CDR2 YFSETQ. CDR3 sequence (DNA): TGCGCCAGCAGCTTGGCTGCGGGAGGTGCCGAGCAGTACTTC. This sequence encodes CASSLAAGGAEQYF.

This clonotype was detected a few times. V and J are TRBV30 and TRBJ2-7; the match to TRBD1 covers 8 bases. With V trimmed by 2 bases and J by 5 bases, 2 bases remained unmatched. The CDR3 has 12 amino acids. In germline, CDR1 is GTSNPN, CDR2 SVGIG (reference sequence). CDR3 loop: CAWSPDRDEQYF. CDR3 DNA: TGTGCCTGGAGTCCGGACAGGGACGAGCAGTACTTC.

The V call is TRBV7-9, the J call TRBJ2-7; TRBD1 might be the D (6 bases). Germline lookup yields CDR1 SEHNR and CDR2 FQNEAQ (reference sequence). V gave up 3 bases and J gave up 7 bases, with 13 bases separating them. The CDR3 is 13 amino acids. CDR3 in amino acids: CASSFGGQTEQYF. The CDR3 DNA is TGTGCCAGCAGCTTTGGGGGACAAACGGAGCAGTACTTC.

This clonotype appeared many times. The germline gene is not matched at one end of the junction; a read error may be the cause. The rearrangement links TRBV12-3 or TRBV12-4 to TRBJ2-7; D remains unclear. The CDR3 is 12 residues long. The CDR3 region has the DNA TGTGCCAGCAGCTTAGGCTCCTGGGAGCAGTACTTC. This gives the protein CASSLGSWEQYF.

This clonotype has at least ten counts. This sequence joins TRBV6-2 or TRBV6-3 and TRBJ1-2, with D hard to call. Germline CDR1 reads MNHEY; CDR2 reads SVGEGT. V shed 4 bases and J shed 4 bases, with 13 bases lying between them. The CDR3 has 14 amino acids. CDR3 DNA: TGTGCCAGCAGTTCGGTAGAGGACGTCTATGGCTACACCTTC. Its protein product is CASSSVEDVYGYTF.

The chain is built from TRBV7-2 and TRBJ1-1; D not certain. The CDR3 contains 15 residues. Germline V CDR1 and CDR2: SGHTA, FQGNSA. Between the trimmed V and J ends, which lost 1 base and 2 bases, there was a span of 11 bases. CDR3 DNA: TGTGCCAGCAGCTTAGGCGGGCAGGCTAACACTGAAGCTTTCTTT. Translation: CASSLGGQANTEAFF.

The chain employs TRBV7-3 and TRBJ2-2, with D tentatively TRBD2 (5 bases). The germline CDR1 and CDR2 sequences are SGHTA and FQGTGA. V was cut by 5 bases and J by 7 bases, with 8 bases left in between. The CDR3 has 12 residues. The CDR3 sequence is CASSEGSGELFF. The CDR3 DNA reads as TGTGCCAGCAGCGAAGGGAGCGGGGAGCTGTTTTTT.

This clonotype was seen ten or more times. The chain carries TRBV10-3 and TRBJ2-3; 12 bases fit TRBD2. The CDR3 is 15 amino acids. Unmatched junction bases numbered 8, after V lost 3 bases and J lost 10 bases. CDR1 and CDR2 from the germline V gene are ENHRY and SYGVKD. CDR3 in DNA: TGTGCCATCAGTGATGGACTAGCGGGGACATTGGCGCAGTATTTT. It codes for CAISDGLAGTLAQYF.

This clonotype was recorded many times. CDR3 sequence: CAITAAHLTEAFF. Written as DNA, the CDR3 is TGTGCCATCACCGCGGCCCATTTAACCGAAGCTTTCTTT. This sequence joins TRBV10-3 and TRBJ1-1; D is unresolved. In germline, CDR1 is ENHRY, CDR2 SYGVKD. The CDR3 totals 13 residues. The V end lost 7 bases, the J end lost 8 bases, and 17 bases lay between the germline ends.

This clonotype was observed many times. This chain joins TRBV12-5 and TRBJ2-1; D possibly corresponds to TRBD2 (6 bases). Between the trimmed V and J ends, which lost 5 bases and 2 bases, there was a span of 10 bases. The length of the CDR3 is 14 residues. The germline CDR1 and CDR2 sequences are LGHNT and FRNRAP. The CDR3 here is CASGKRTTYNEQFF. The CDR3 coding sequence is TGTGCTAGTGGTAAGCGGACTACCTACAATGAGCAGTTCTTC.

This clonotype was seen many times. The chain combines TRBV30 with TRBJ1-1; 9 positions agree with TRBD1. Trimming took 3 bases from V and 4 from J; bases not matched to a gene: 6. This CDR3 has 14 amino acids. Germline-derived CDR1 and CDR2 are GTSNPN and SVGIG (reference sequence). This chain's CDR3 is CAWSAGTGITEAFF. In nucleotides, the CDR3 is TGTGCCTGGAGCGCCGGGACAGGGATCACTGAAGCTTTCTTT.

V gene TRBV6-2 or TRBV6-3 combines with J gene TRBJ2-1, with 8 bases fitting TRBD2. The junction had 5 bases not matched to a gene; V was cut back by 7 bases and J by 3 bases. Per germline, CDR1 MNHEY and CDR2 SVGEGT. CDR3 size: 14 residues. The CDR3 DNA follows: TGTGCCAGCACTCCAGGGACTAGCTACAATGAGCAGTTCTTC. Encoded protein: CASTPGTSYNEQFF.

The chain is built from TRBV15 and TRBJ2-4, with D perhaps TRBD2 (5 bases). Judging by the DNA end, TRBJ2-5 fits better; the J call may be wrong. The CDR3 has 13 residues. Germline CDR1 reads LNHNV; CDR2 reads YYDKDF (reference sequence). CDR3 DNA: TGTGCCACCAGCAGGGACTTACAAGAGACCCAGTACTTC. As protein: CATSRDLQETQYF.

This clonotype was counted at least ten times. J is TRBJ1-1 and V is TRBV5-1, with D uncertain. Deletions cut 0 bases from V and 1 base from J, with 7 bases between. The CDR3 totals 14 residues. CDR1 and CDR2 (germline): SGHRS, YFSETQ. As DNA, the CDR3 is TGCGCCAGCAGCTTGGAAACGGGGAACACTGAAGCTTTCTTT. It translates to CASSLETGNTEAFF.

The V and J genes are TRBV20-1 and TRBJ2-1, with 10 bases aligning to TRBD1. The V segment lost 0 bases and the J segment 12 bases; nucleotides outside the gene matches: 11. There are 15 residues in the CDR3. Germline V CDR1 and CDR2: DFQATT, SNEGSKA (reference sequence). The CDR3, as DNA: TGCAGTGCTAGAGATACCGGGACAGGGGTGTTTGGGCAGTTCTTC. As protein: CSARDTGTGVFGQFF.

This clonotype has at least ten counts. The V gene is TRBV7-6, the J gene TRBJ2-1, with TRBD2 matching 9 bases. V trimming: 5 bases; J trimming: 8 bases; junction bases outside the gene matches: 13. The V gene's germline CDR1 is SGHVS and CDR2 FNYEAQ. The CDR3 is 16 amino acids. The CDR3 sequence: CASSPRVAGAPDEQFF. The CDR3 nucleotides read TGTGCCAGCAGCCCAAGAGTAGCGGGAGCGCCGGATGAGCAGTTCTTC.

This sequence joins TRBV6-1 and TRBJ2-7, with D perhaps matching TRBD2 (5 bases). Trimming removed 6 bases at V and 12 bases at J, with 24 bases between. The CDR3 is 14 residues long. Per germline, CDR1 MNHNS and CDR2 SASEGT. For the CDR3, the DNA is TGTGCCAGCAGCCCCACGGTAACTCCTACGAGCGGGTACTTC. Protein sequence: CASSPTVTPTSGYF.

This chain links TRBV6-2 or TRBV6-3 with TRBJ1-2, with a possible D match to TRBD1 (5 bases). This CDR3 has 12 amino acids. The germline V and J ends were trimmed by 5 bases and 6 bases, with 10 bases remaining between them. The germline gives CDR1 MNHEY, CDR2 SVGEGT. The CDR3 bases are TGTGCCAGCAGTGATTTGGGGGATGGCTACACCTTC. Amino acids: CASSDLGDGYTF.

The chain employs TRBV14 and TRBJ2-1; 8 bases are shared with TRBD1. V was pared by 2 bases and J by 10 bases, with 10 bases of the junction left unmatched. Germline V CDR1 and CDR2: SGHDN, FVKESK. The CDR3 spans 15 residues. CDR3: CASSQQGARSIEQFF. CDR3 in DNA: TGTGCCAGCAGCCAACAGGGGGCTAGATCGATCGAGCAGTTCTTC.

This clonotype was counted only a few times. V usage is TRBV28 and J usage is TRBJ1-1; 8 bases align to TRBD1. In germline, CDR1 is MDHEN, CDR2 SYDVKM. The CDR3 sequence is 13 residues long. Trimming took 4 bases from V and 5 from J; bases not matched to a gene: 3. CDR3 DNA sequence: TGTGCCAGCAGTTACTACAGGGGGACTGAAGCTTTCTTT. Its protein is CASSYYRGTEAFF.

This chain joins TRBV28 and TRBJ2-3, with D possibly matching TRBD2 (5 bases). Germline V gene data show CDR1 as MDHEN and CDR2 as SYDVKM. This CDR3 has 12 residues. With 8 bases removed from V and 3 bases from J, the gap between germline ends came to 9 bases. Written as DNA, the CDR3 is TGTGCCAGCCGTGAGGGAACAGATACGCAGTATTTT. Protein sequence: CASREGTDTQYF. The full variable domain, rest sourced from reference TRBV28 and TRBJ2-3, is DVKVTQSSRYLVKRTGEKVFLECVQDMDHENMFWYRQDPGLGLRLIYFSYDVKMKEKGDIPEGYSVSREKKERFSLILESASTNQTSMYLCASREGTDTQYFGPGTRLTVL.

This clonotype came up many times. CDR3 nucleotide sequence: TGTGCCAGCAGGCAGGTGAGAGGGGATACGCAGTATTTT. Amino acid sequence: CASRQVRGDTQYF. The rearrangement joins TRBV9 to TRBJ2-3; perhaps TRBD2 as D (5 bases). The CDR3 runs 13 residues. Per the germline V gene, CDR1 is SGDLS and CDR2 is YYNGEE. V shed 5 bases and J shed 6 bases, with 13 bases lying between them.

Many counts were recorded for this clonotype. The chain has TRBV20-1 and TRBJ2-3, with TRBD1 matching 10 bases. Germline trimming cut 6 bases from V and 5 bases from J; bases unmatched to any gene: 5. Germline V gives CDR1 DFQATT, CDR2 SNEGSKA (reference sequence). This CDR3 spans 13 amino acids. CDR3 residues: CSASRDRGDTQYF. CDR3 DNA: TGCAGTGCCAGCCGGGACAGGGGAGATACGCAGTATTTT.